The 32 T cell receptor beta chains below all came from one sample that was sequenced in a study of T cells in pancreatic ductal adenocarcinoma. The selected patients with pancreatic ductal adenocarcinoma had surgery but no neoadjuvant therapy. Repertoires were generated with immunoSEQ multiplex PCR, while TCRdb's copy carries only in-frame clones and drops some. Of more than 25,000 clones in the sample, around 94% are singletons; the top ten hold around 2.1%. The sequencing sample was made of PBMCs. All receptors derive from a human donor with pancreatic ductal adenocarcinoma.

The chain uses TRBV6-5 and TRBJ1-1, with D possibly TRBD1 on 6 matching bases. The CDR3 totals 12 residues. Germline V gene lookup returns CDR1 MNHEY and CDR2 SVGAGI. Trimming took off 6 bases at V and 5 bases at J, with 10 bases between the two ends. CDR3 residues: CASRWGTTEAFF. Here the CDR3 DNA reads TGTGCCAGCAGGTGGGGGACAACTGAAGCTTTCTTT.

The chain has TRBV4-1 and TRBJ2-5; TRBD1 or TRBD2 may be the D gene (5 bases each). Germline CDR1 and CDR2: MGHRA and YSYEKL. This CDR3 spans 16 amino acids. V was clipped by 0 bases and J by 1 base, with 12 bases between them. CDR3 protein: CASSQDWVGTQETQYF. The CDR3 DNA reads as TGCGCCAGCAGCCAAGACTGGGTGGGGACCCAAGAGACCCAGTACTTC.

This chain joins TRBV7-2 and TRBJ2-7, with 7 bases fitting TRBD1. This CDR3 comprises 14 residues. Looked up from germline, CDR1 is SGHTA and CDR2 is FQGNSA. V was clipped by 3 bases and J by 2 bases; unmatched bases: 4. The CDR3 bases are TGTGCCAGCAGCTTTTCCGGGACAGCCTACGAGCAGTACTTC. Protein: CASSFSGTAYEQYF.

The chain uses TRBV4-3 and TRBJ2-3; 12 bases line up with TRBD2. Trimming cost V 0 bases and J 3 bases; bases outside gene matches: 4. The CDR3 loop spans 17 amino acids. CDR1 and CDR2 from the germline V gene are LGHNA and YSLEER. CDR3 protein: CASSQDPGTSGTDTQYF. CDR3 coding DNA: TGCGCCAGCAGCCAAGACCCCGGGACTAGCGGGACAGATACGCAGTATTTT.

The genes are TRBV5-1 and TRBJ1-2; no clear D gene. There are 13 residues in the CDR3. Germline V lookup: CDR1 SGHRS, CDR2 YFSETQ. V dropped 0 bases and J dropped 6 bases, with 9 bases sitting between them. Written as DNA, the CDR3 is TGCGCCAGCAGCTTGGAGGCAGATCATGGCTACACCTTC. Its protein is CASSLEADHGYTF.

The chain recombines TRBV11-3 with TRBJ2-3; 12 bases align to TRBD2. Germline lookup yields CDR1 SGHNT and CDR2 YENEEA. Unmatched junction bases numbered 2, after V lost 4 bases and J lost 6 bases. The CDR3 extends over 14 amino acids. CDR3 sequence (DNA): TGTGCCAGCAGCTCTAGCGGGAGGGAGGATACGCAGTATTTT. It yields the protein CASSSSGREDTQYF. The full variable domain, rest sourced from reference TRBV11-3 and TRBJ2-3, is EAGVVQSPRYKIIEKKQPVAFWCNPISGHNTLYWYLQNLGQGPELLIRYENEEAVDDSQLPKDRFSAERLKGVDSTLKIQPAELGDSAVYLCASSSSGREDTQYFGPGTRLTVL.

This chain connects TRBV5-1 to TRBJ2-6, with D perhaps assigned TRBD1 or TRBD2 (6 bases each). Germline CDR1 reads SGHRS; CDR2 reads YFSETQ. Trimming removed 4 bases at V and 4 bases at J, with 12 bases between. The CDR3 is made up of 15 amino acids. The CDR3 coding sequence is TGCGCCAGCAGCACAAGGGGGGACGGGGCCAACGTCCTGACTTTC. It encodes CASSTRGDGANVLTF.

This chain connects TRBV6-5 to TRBJ2-2, with D perhaps matching TRBD2 (5 bases). Per the germline V gene, CDR1 is MNHEY and CDR2 is SVGAGI. CDR3 length: 13 amino acids. V lost 8 bases and J 5 bases, leaving 12 bases between the germline ends. In DNA, the CDR3 is TGTGCCAGCGCGCCCAGCGGAACCGGGGAGCTGTTTTTT. Its protein product is CASAPSGTGELFF.

V and J are TRBV7-9 and TRBJ1-1; D remains ambiguous. Germline CDR1 SEHNR, CDR2 FQNEAQ (reference sequence). V lost 3 bases, J lost 3 bases, and 8 bases lay in between. The CDR3 spans 13 residues. The CDR3 loop reads CASSFSYHTEAFF. The CDR3 DNA is TGTGCCAGCAGCTTTAGCTATCACACTGAAGCTTTCTTT. The entire variable domain, with the rest obtained from reference TRBV7-9 and TRBJ1-1, is as follows: DTGVSQNPRHKITKRGQNVTFRCDPISEHNRLYWYRQTLGQGPEFLTYFQNEAQLEKSRLLSDRFSAERPKGSFSTLEIQRTEQGDSAMYLCASSFSYHTEAFFGQGTRLTVV.

The chain recombines TRBV4-1 with TRBJ2-1, with 8 bases lining up with TRBD2. Trimming removed 6 bases from V and 2 bases from J; junction bases left unmatched: 3. This CDR3 has 14 amino acids. Looked up from germline, CDR1 is MGHRA and CDR2 is YSYEKL. The CDR3 loop reads CASRIGRAYNEQFF. The CDR3 nucleotides are TGCGCCAGCAGAATCGGGAGGGCCTACAATGAGCAGTTCTTC.

There are a few counts of this clone. The V gene is TRBV5-1, the J gene TRBJ2-7; no clear D. The CDR3 runs to 14 residues. In germline, CDR1 is SGHRS, CDR2 YFSETQ. V was clipped by 7 bases and J by 0 bases, with 14 bases between them. This CDR3 is CASQWGTSSYEQYF. DNA for the CDR3: TGCGCCAGCCAATGGGGTACCAGCTCCTACGAGCAGTACTTC.

The chain couples TRBV5-4 to TRBJ2-7; the match to TRBD2 covers 15 bases. The V and J ends lost 4 bases and 1 base, in that order; junction bases with no gene match: 6. The CDR3 has 17 amino acids. From germline, CDR1 is SGHNT and CDR2 YYREEE (reference sequence). The CDR3 DNA sequence: TGTGCCAGCAGCCCTGGACTAGCGGGAGGGAGGTCCTACGAGCAGTACTTC. Its protein product is CASSPGLAGGRSYEQYF.

The chain is built from TRBV19 and TRBJ2-1; D perhaps matches TRBD1 (6 bases). Trimming took off 4 bases at V and 10 bases at J, with 11 bases between the two ends. The CDR3 is made up of 12 amino acids. Germline assignment: CDR1 LNHDA and CDR2 SQIVND (reference sequence). The CDR3 coding sequence is TGTGCCAGTAGTAGTAGAAGGGGGGAGCAGTTCTTC. Translated: CASSSRRGEQFF.

The chain has TRBV2 and TRBJ2-7; TRBD1 agrees at 8 bases. In germline, CDR1 is SNHLY, CDR2 FYNNEI. The CDR3 runs to 13 residues. V was clipped by 8 bases and J by 1 base; unmatched bases: 4. CDR3 region: CASAGQGSYEQYF. The CDR3 DNA sequence: TGTGCCAGCGCTGGACAGGGATCCTACGAGCAGTACTTC.

This clone was found once. Here the CDR3 DNA reads TGTGCCAGCAGCCCAACCGGAAGCTCCTACAATGAGCAGTTCTTC. It specifies CASSPTGSSYNEQFF. V is TRBV5-4 and J is TRBJ2-1; D unresolved. Trimming removed 4 bases from V and 0 bases from J, with 11 bases in between. This CDR3 spans 15 amino acids. From germline, CDR1 is SGHNT and CDR2 YYREEE (reference sequence).

CDR3 bases: TGTGCCAGCAGCCATCAAGAGGGGGCTTTAGTCGGCTACACCTTC. As protein: CASSHQEGALVGYTF. V is TRBV14 and J is TRBJ1-2; the match to TRBD1 covers 7 bases. The trim removed 3 bases at V and 8 bases at J, leaving 12 bases unmatched. This CDR3 region has 15 residues. Germline V gene lookup returns CDR1 SGHDN and CDR2 FVKESK. Supplemented by reference TRBV14 and TRBJ1-2, the full variable domain reads EAGVTQFPSHSVIEKGQTVTLRCDPISGHDNLYWYRRVMGKEIKFLLHFVKESKQDESGMPNNRFLAERTGGTYSTLKVQPAELEDSGVYFCASSHQEGALVGYTFGSGTRLTVV.

This chain uses TRBV2 with TRBJ2-1; 9 nucleotides line up with TRBD2. The CDR3 runs 16 residues. J lost 5 bases, V lost 8 bases, and 13 bases had no gene match. Germline V gives CDR1 SNHLY, CDR2 FYNNEI. This chain's CDR3 is CASGGVAGAGDNEQFF. CDR3 bases: TGTGCCAGCGGTGGGGTAGCGGGAGCGGGGGACAATGAGCAGTTCTTC.

The genes are TRBV11-3 and TRBJ1-5; the match to TRBD1 covers 8 bases. Germline V gene lookup returns CDR1 SGHNT and CDR2 YENEEA. The CDR3 loop spans 16 amino acids. V shed 3 bases and J 0 bases; nucleotides not matched to a gene: 4. This CDR3 reads CASSFSGQVSNQPQHF. CDR3 sequence (DNA): TGTGCCAGCAGCTTTTCGGGACAGGTTAGCAATCAGCCCCAGCATTTT.

The CDR3 DNA is TGCAGCGTTCTCGCGGGAGGGCTATTAAGCACAGATACGCAGTATTTT. Amino acids: CSVLAGGLLSTDTQYF. This chain uses TRBV29-1 with TRBJ2-3, with 9 bases identical to TRBD2. The germline V gene encodes CDR1 SQVTM and CDR2 ANQGSEA. V lost 5 bases to trimming and J lost 0 bases; unmatched junction nucleotides: 9. The CDR3 is 16 amino acids.

The chain employs TRBV4-1 and TRBJ1-1, with D perhaps TRBD1 (6 bases). CDR1 is MGHRA and CDR2 is YSYEKL in the germline V gene. Trimming cost V 5 bases and J 6 bases, with 16 bases left between them. The CDR3 covers 14 residues. The CDR3 DNA follows: TGCGCCAGCAGCGCGGAGTGGGGGGCCTCTGAAGCTTTCTTT. As protein: CASSAEWGASEAFF.

The chain couples TRBV28 to TRBJ2-1, with 9 bases lining up with TRBD1. CDR1 is MDHEN and CDR2 is SYDVKM in the germline V gene. The CDR3 has 12 amino acids. V trimming: 5 bases; J trimming: 11 bases; junction bases outside the gene matches: 4. The CDR3 region has the DNA TGTGCCAGCAGTACCGGGACAGGGAAGCAGTTCTTC. Amino acids: CASSTGTGKQFF.

This sequence joins TRBV5-4 and TRBJ2-7; D remains unclear. With 5 bases removed from V and 7 bases from J, the gap between germline ends came to 13 bases. The CDR3 is made up of 12 amino acids. The germline V gene has CDR1 SGHNT and CDR2 YYREEE (reference sequence). CDR3 sequence: CASRTFGQEQYF. The CDR3 DNA reads TGTGCCAGCAGGACATTTGGGCAGGAGCAGTACTTC.

This clone has only one observation. This sample also contains other DNA sequences that code for the same CDR3. The chain employs TRBV7-2 and TRBJ2-5; D possibly corresponds to TRBD2 (6 bases). The germline gives CDR1 SGHTA, CDR2 FQGNSA. Deletions cut 1 base from V and 5 bases from J, with 11 bases between. The CDR3 has 14 residues. The chain's CDR3 is CASSLGGGRETQYF. Written as DNA, the CDR3 is TGTGCCAGCAGCTTAGGTGGGGGGAGGGAGACCCAGTACTTC. The full variable domain, in which reference TRBV7-2 and TRBJ2-5 provide the parts outside the CDR3, is GAGVSQSPSNKVTEKGKDVELRCDPISGHTALYWYRQSLGQGLEFLIYFQGNSAPDKSGLPSDRFSAERTGGSVSTLTIQRTQQEDSAVYLCASSLGGGRETQYFGPGTRLLVL.

The chain joins TRBV5-1 to TRBJ2-1; 9 bases fit TRBD2. CDR1 SGHRS and CDR2 YFSETQ come from the germline V gene. After removal of 0 bases from V and 6 bases from J, the junction contained 4 bases not matched to a gene. This CDR3 contains 15 residues. The CDR3 nucleotides read TGCGCCAGCAGCTTGGTGCTAGCGGGAACCAATGAGCAGTTCTTC. Residues: CASSLVLAGTNEQFF.

V usage is TRBV6-6 and J usage is TRBJ1-4; no clear D. Germline loops: CDR1 MNHNY, CDR2 SVGAGI (reference sequence). V lost 6 bases and J lost 5, with 7 bases in between. The CDR3 has 12 amino acids. The CDR3 DNA reads as TGTGCCAGCAGCTCCTCCAATGAAAAACTGTTTTTT. Protein product: CASSSSNEKLFF.

V gene TRBV28 combines with J gene TRBJ2-3, with 7 positions matching TRBD2. CDR1 is MDHEN, CDR2 SYDVKM, per germline. Germline trimming cut 1 base from V and 4 bases from J; bases unmatched to any gene: 8. The CDR3 has 16 residues. In nucleotides, the CDR3 is TGTGCCAGCAGTTTATTGGGAGGACTAGTGGCAGATACGCAGTATTTT. Its protein product is CASSLLGGLVADTQYF. The whole variable domain, filled in from reference TRBV28 and TRBJ2-3, reads DVKVTQSSRYLVKRTGEKVFLECVQDMDHENMFWYRQDPGLGLRLIYFSYDVKMKEKGDIPEGYSVSREKKERFSLILESASTNQTSMYLCASSLLGGLVADTQYFGPGTRLTVL.

The chain is built from TRBV4-2 and TRBJ2-5, with TRBD2 as a possible D gene (5 bases). Trimming took off 0 bases at V and 5 bases at J, with 13 bases between the two ends. The CDR3 covers 15 residues. Germline V lookup: CDR1 LGHNA, CDR2 YNFKEQ. The DNA of the CDR3 is TGTGCCAGCAGCCAAGATCTGGTGGGAGTGGAGACCCAGTACTTC. The encoded protein is CASSQDLVGVETQYF.

This chain connects TRBV4-1 to TRBJ1-1; 8 nucleotides agree with TRBD1. With V trimmed by 6 bases and J by 2 bases, 5 bases remained unmatched. Germline V CDR1 and CDR2: MGHRA, YSYEKL. This CDR3 has 14 residues. The DNA of the CDR3 is TGCGCCAGCAGTAAAGACAGGGGAAACACTGAAGCTTTCTTT. It is translated as CASSKDRGNTEAFF.

The chain has TRBV6-5 and TRBJ2-1; 8 positions agree with TRBD1. CDR1 is MNHEY and CDR2 is SVGAGI in the germline V gene. V shed 5 bases, J shed 6 bases, and the junction held 3 bases outside the gene matches. The CDR3 is 13 residues long. This chain's CDR3 is CASSGDRSNEQFF. Written as DNA, the CDR3 is TGTGCCAGCAGTGGGGACAGGAGCAATGAGCAGTTCTTC.

V usage is TRBV20-1 and J usage is TRBJ1-1; a possible D gene is TRBD1 (5 bases). The CDR3 covers 11 residues. V was pared by 5 bases and J by 9 bases, with 13 bases between. Germline V CDR1 and CDR2: DFQATT, SNEGSKA (reference sequence). CDR3 coding DNA: TGCAGTGCTGCCCCGGGACCCCAAGCTTTCTTT. This encodes CSAAPGPQAFF.

V gene TRBV25-1 combines with J gene TRBJ1-3; D possibly corresponds to TRBD1 (6 bases). Germline V gene data show CDR1 as MGHDK and CDR2 as SYGVNS. The CDR3 spans 16 residues. V lost 4 bases and J lost 6, with 19 bases in between. The CDR3 sequence is CASSGSVTGLENTIYF. The CDR3 DNA reads as TGTGCCAGCAGTGGGTCTGTAACAGGGCTGGAAAACACCATATATTTT.

This chain's CDR3 is CASSEIKREHTDTQYF. The CDR3 coding sequence is TGTGCCAGCAGTGAAATAAAGCGGGAGCACACAGATACGCAGTATTTT. The rearrangement links TRBV6-4 to TRBJ2-3; 8 bases agree with TRBD2. Per the germline V gene, CDR1 is MRHNA and CDR2 is SNTAGT. Losses at the gene ends were 3 bases for V and 2 bases for J; bases not matched to a gene: 7. The CDR3 length is 16 residues.